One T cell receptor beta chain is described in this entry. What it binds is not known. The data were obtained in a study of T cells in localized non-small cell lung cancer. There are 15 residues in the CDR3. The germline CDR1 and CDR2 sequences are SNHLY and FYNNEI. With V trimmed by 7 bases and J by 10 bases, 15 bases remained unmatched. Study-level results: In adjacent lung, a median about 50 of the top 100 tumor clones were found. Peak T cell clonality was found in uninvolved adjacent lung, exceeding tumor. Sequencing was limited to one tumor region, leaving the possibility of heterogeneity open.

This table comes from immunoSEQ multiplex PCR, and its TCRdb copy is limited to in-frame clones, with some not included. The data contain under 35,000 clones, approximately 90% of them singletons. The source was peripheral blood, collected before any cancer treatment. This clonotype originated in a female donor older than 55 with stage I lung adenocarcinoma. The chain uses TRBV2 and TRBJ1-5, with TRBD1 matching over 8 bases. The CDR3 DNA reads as TGTGCCAGCACCTTGGACAGGGCGTCGGGAGAACCCCAGCATTTT. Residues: CASTLDRASGEPQHF.